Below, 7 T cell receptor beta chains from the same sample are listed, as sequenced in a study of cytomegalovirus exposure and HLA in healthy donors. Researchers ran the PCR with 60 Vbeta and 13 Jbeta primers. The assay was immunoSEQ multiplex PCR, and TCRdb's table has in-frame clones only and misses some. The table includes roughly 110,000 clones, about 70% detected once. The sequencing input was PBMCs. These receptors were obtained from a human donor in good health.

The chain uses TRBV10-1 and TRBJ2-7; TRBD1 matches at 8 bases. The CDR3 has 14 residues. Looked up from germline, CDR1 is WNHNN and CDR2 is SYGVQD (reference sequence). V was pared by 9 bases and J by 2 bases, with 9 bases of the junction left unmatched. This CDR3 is CASQSGQAPYEQYF. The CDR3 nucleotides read TGCGCCAGTCAATCGGGACAGGCACCCTACGAGCAGTACTTC.

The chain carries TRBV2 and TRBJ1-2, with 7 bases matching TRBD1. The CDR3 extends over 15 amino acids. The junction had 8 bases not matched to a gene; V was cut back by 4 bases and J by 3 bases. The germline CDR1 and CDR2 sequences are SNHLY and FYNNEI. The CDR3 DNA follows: TGTGCCAGCAGTGGAGGAGGACAGGTTTACTATGGCTACACCTTC. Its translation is CASSGGGQVYYGYTF.

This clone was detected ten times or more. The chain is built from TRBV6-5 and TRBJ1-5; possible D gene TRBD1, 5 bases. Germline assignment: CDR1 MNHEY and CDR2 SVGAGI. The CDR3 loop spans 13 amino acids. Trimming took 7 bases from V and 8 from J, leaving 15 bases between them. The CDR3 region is CASTEVGGKPQHF. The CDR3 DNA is TGTGCCAGCACCGAAGTCGGGGGGAAGCCCCAGCATTTT.

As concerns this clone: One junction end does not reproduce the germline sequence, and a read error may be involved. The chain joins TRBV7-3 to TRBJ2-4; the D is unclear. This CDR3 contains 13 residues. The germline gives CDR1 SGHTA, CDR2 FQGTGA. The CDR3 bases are TGTGCCAGCAGCGTAACAACAGAAAACATTCAGTACTTC. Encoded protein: CASSVTTENIQYF.

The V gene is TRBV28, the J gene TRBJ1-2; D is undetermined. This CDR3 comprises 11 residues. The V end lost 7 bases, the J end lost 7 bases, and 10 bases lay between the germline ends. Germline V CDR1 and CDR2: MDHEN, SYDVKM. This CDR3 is CASTQVGGYTF. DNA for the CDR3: TGTGCCAGCACCCAGGTCGGTGGCTACACCTTC.

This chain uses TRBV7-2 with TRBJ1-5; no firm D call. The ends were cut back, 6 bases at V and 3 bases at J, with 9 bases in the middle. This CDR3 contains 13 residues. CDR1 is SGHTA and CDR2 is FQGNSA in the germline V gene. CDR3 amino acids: CASSSRVNQPQHF. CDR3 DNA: TGTGCCAGCAGTTCTAGAGTCAATCAGCCCCAGCATTTT. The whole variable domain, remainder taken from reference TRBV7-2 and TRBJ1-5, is GAGVSQSPSNKVTEKGKDVELRCDPISGHTALYWYRQSLGQGLEFLIYFQGNSAPDKSGLPSDRFSAERTGGSVSTLTIQRTQQEDSAVYLCASSSRVNQPQHFGDGTRLSIL.

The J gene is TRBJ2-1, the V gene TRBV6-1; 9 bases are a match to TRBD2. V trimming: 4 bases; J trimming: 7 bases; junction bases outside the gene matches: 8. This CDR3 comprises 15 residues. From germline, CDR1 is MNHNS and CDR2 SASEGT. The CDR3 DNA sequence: TGTGCCAGCAGTGTGGGCGGGAGGGTCGGGAATGAGCAGTTCTTC. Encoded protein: CASSVGGRVGNEQFF.